These 18 T cell receptor beta chains originate from one sample sequenced in a study of T-cell memory formation after mild COVID-19. MiXCR, applied by TCRdb to the 5' RACE reads, yields one record per CDR3 protein. This sample has 120,000 to 150,000 distinct CDR3 sequences; 15% to 20% occur once, and the top ten carry about 2.1%. Sequencing used PBMCs or a T cell subset sorted from them (not recorded which). The origin of the receptors is an adult woman who had mild COVID-19 (a few samples of this study predate the infection). Cell type and time point are not known.

The rearrangement joins TRBV12-3 or TRBV12-4 to TRBJ1-2; possible D gene TRBD1, 6 bases. The CDR3 spans 15 residues. Trimming stripped 7 bases from V and 2 bases from J, with 17 bases between. In DNA form, the CDR3 reads TGTGCCAGCACCCCTGGGGGGGGCTCCAACTATGGCTACACCTTC. Translation: CASTPGGGSNYGYTF.

The chain employs TRBV24-1 and TRBJ1-2; 8 nucleotides match TRBD1. The CDR3 is made up of 15 amino acids. In germline, CDR1 is KGHDR, CDR2 SFDVKD. V lost 3 bases and J lost 2; bases outside the gene matches: 4. As DNA, the CDR3 is TGTGCCACCAGTGATCGGACAGGGCCCAACTATGGCTACACCTTC. Its translation: CATSDRTGPNYGYTF.

This clonotype was picked up a small number of times. The V and J genes are TRBV3-1 and TRBJ2-7; weak D call: TRBD2 (6 bases). CDR1 is LGHDT and CDR2 is YNNKEL in the germline V gene (reference sequence). The CDR3 runs to 13 residues. V dropped 3 bases and J dropped 2 bases, with 8 bases sitting between them. The chain's CDR3 is CASSQPGAYEQYF. CDR3 nucleotides: TGTGCCAGCAGCCAGCCGGGGGCCTACGAGCAGTACTTC.

This clonotype turned up a few times. J is TRBJ2-7 and V is TRBV5-1; 9 nucleotides match TRBD2. Per germline, CDR1 SGHRS and CDR2 YFSETQ. V shed 4 bases, J shed 1 base, and the junction held 3 bases outside the gene matches. This CDR3 contains 14 residues. CDR3 protein: CASSLGLASYEQYF. The DNA of the CDR3 is TGCGCCAGCAGCCTAGGACTAGCGTCCTACGAGCAGTACTTC.

This clonotype has only a few counts. The chain recombines TRBV6-6 with TRBJ1-5; D is uncertain. The germline V gene encodes CDR1 MNHNY and CDR2 SVGAGI (reference sequence). There are 13 residues in the CDR3. The germline V and J ends were trimmed by 6 bases and 1 base, with 7 bases remaining between them. The DNA for the CDR3 is TGTGCCAGCAGCGACCGGAGCAATCAGCCCCAGCATTTT. It codes for CASSDRSNQPQHF.

This clonotype appeared once. This rearrangement joins TRBV7-2 to TRBJ2-1; no reliable D call. CDR1 is SGHTA and CDR2 is FQGNSA in the germline V gene. CDR3 length equals 13 residues. Trimming stripped 1 base from V and 1 base from J, with 2 bases between. The CDR3 sequence: CASSLESYNEQFF. The CDR3 nucleotides read TGTGCCAGCAGCTTAGAATCCTACAATGAGCAGTTCTTC.

This clonotype was seen more than once but under ten times. The chain couples TRBV4-3 to TRBJ2-2; the match to TRBD2 covers 12 bases. Unmatched junction bases numbered 5, after V lost 4 bases and J lost 5 bases. Germline V lookup: CDR1 LGHNA, CDR2 YSLEER. This CDR3 has 16 amino acids. In DNA form, the CDR3 reads TGCGCCAGCAGCCTCCTTACTAGCGGGGGGACCGGGGAGCTGTTTTTT. Translating it yields CASSLLTSGGTGELFF.

This clonotype showed up just a few times. CDR3 nucleotides: TGTGCCAGCAGGGGGGTAGCGGCTGCCCCTGGGGAGCTGTTTTTT. Translation: CASRGVAAAPGELFF. The V call is TRBV2, the J call TRBJ2-2, with a weak D call TRBD2 (6 bases). V was pared by 6 bases and J by 8 bases, with 19 bases between. Germline assignment: CDR1 SNHLY and CDR2 FYNNEI. CDR3 length equals 15 residues.

The genes are TRBV6-5 and TRBJ1-1; D is ambiguous. The germline CDR1 and CDR2 sequences are MNHEY and SVGAGI. CDR3 length equals 13 residues. V was clipped by 6 bases and J by 1 base, with 9 bases between them. CDR3 in amino acids: CASRPPSNTEAFF. The CDR3 region has the DNA TGTGCCAGCAGACCCCCCTCGAACACTGAAGCTTTCTTT.

This clonotype was seen only a few times. The chain joins TRBV11-1 to TRBJ2-1; no definite D call. The CDR3 has 13 amino acids. Trimming pared 0 bases from V and 8 bases from J, leaving 8 bases between. The germline V gene has CDR1 SGHAT and CDR2 FQDESV (reference sequence). The CDR3 loop is CASSLALRDEQFF. CDR3 nucleotides: TGTGCCAGCAGCTTAGCGTTAAGAGATGAGCAGTTCTTC.

Points on this clonotype: The junction shows a germline mismatch at one end, possibly a read error. The chain has TRBV18 and TRBJ1-6; D is unclear. Germline CDR1 reads KGHSH; CDR2 reads LQKENI. The CDR3 is 14 residues long. The chain's CDR3 is CASSPPGHNSLLHF. For the CDR3, the DNA is TGTGCCAGCTCACCACCGGGTCATAATTCACTCCTCCACTTT.

CDR3 nucleotides: TGCGCCAGCAGAGGAACAGACTTCTACGAGCAGTACTTC. As protein: CASRGTDFYEQYF. V is TRBV5-1 and J is TRBJ2-7; D not resolved. The CDR3 spans 13 residues. Germline V gives CDR1 SGHRS, CDR2 YFSETQ. With 5 bases removed from V and 3 bases from J, the gap between germline ends came to 12 bases.

CDR3 nucleotide sequence: TGTGCCAGCAGCTTAGTCGGGCCGGACAGGGAGAAGTACTTC. It is translated as CASSLVGPDREKYF. This sequence joins TRBV7-2 and TRBJ2-7; TRBD1 agrees at 8 bases. Losses at the gene ends were 1 base for V and 11 bases for J; bases not matched to a gene: 10. Germline-derived CDR1 and CDR2 are SGHTA and FQGNSA. This CDR3 has 14 amino acids.

This clonotype was counted at least ten times. The CDR3 protein is CSALTGLTAKNIQYF. The CDR3 nucleotides read TGCAGTGCTCTGACCGGACTCACAGCCAAAAACATTCAGTACTTC. The chain combines TRBV20-1 with TRBJ2-4, with D maybe TRBD2 (5 bases). The germline V gene encodes CDR1 DFQATT and CDR2 SNEGSKA (reference sequence). This CDR3 is built from 15 residues. V was clipped by 5 bases and J by 0 bases, with 14 bases between them.

The V gene is TRBV5-6, the J gene TRBJ1-2; D is possibly TRBD1 (6 bases). There are 14 residues in the CDR3. V was cut by 4 bases and J by 5 bases, with 15 bases left in between. Per germline, CDR1 SGHDT and CDR2 YYEEEE. The CDR3 loop reads CASSRRTVDYGYTF. The CDR3 nucleotides are TGTGCCAGCAGCCGGAGGACAGTGGATTATGGCTACACCTTC.

The J gene is TRBJ1-4, the V gene TRBV7-9; TRBD1 matches 7 bases. J was trimmed by 5 bases and V by 4 bases; bases with no gene match: 7. Per germline, CDR1 SEHNR and CDR2 FQNEAQ (reference sequence). The CDR3 spans 15 residues. The CDR3 nucleotides read TGTGCCAGCAGCTCGGAGGGGGCGCAGAATGAAAAACTGTTTTTT. It yields the protein CASSSEGAQNEKLFF.

This clonotype was found a few times. This chain connects TRBV7-2 to TRBJ2-1; TRBD2 aligns across 8 bases. Per the germline V gene, CDR1 is SGHTA and CDR2 is FQGNSA. There are 16 residues in the CDR3. The ends lost 2 bases at V and 3 bases at J; junction bases unmatched: 6. As DNA, the CDR3 is TGTGCCAGCAGCTTACAGAGCGGGAGTTTCTACAATGAGCAGTTCTTC. Amino acids: CASSLQSGSFYNEQFF.

DNA for the CDR3: TGTGCCAGCAGCGGGTATCGGATCCAAGAGACCCAGTACTTC. Protein product: CASSGYRIQETQYF. This chain joins TRBV3-1 and TRBJ2-5; D is uncertain. Germline V lookup: CDR1 LGHDT, CDR2 YNNKEL (reference sequence). The CDR3 sequence is 14 residues long. The germline V and J ends were trimmed by 5 bases and 1 base, with 11 bases remaining between them.